These 24 T cell receptor beta chains were all obtained from the same sample, sequenced in a study of early T cells in non-severe SARS-CoV-2 infection. TCRdb ran MiXCR on the 5' RACE reads and lists one entry per CDR3 protein. The table shows 40,000 to 60,000 distinct CDR3 sequences, with 6.5% occurring only once. This material consisted of whole blood, taken at baseline. These receptor sequences come from an adult who was a healthcare worker with PCR-confirmed SARS-CoV-2 infection or an uninfected control (not recorded which).

This clonotype was seen more than once but under ten times. This sequence joins TRBV28 and TRBJ2-7; D is possibly TRBD1 or TRBD2 (6 bases each). CDR3 length equals 12 residues. V was shortened by 8 bases and J by 5 bases, with 13 bases between the two germline ends. The germline gives CDR1 MDHEN, CDR2 SYDVKM. This CDR3 is CASFGGWHEQYF. The CDR3 nucleotides are TGTGCCAGCTTCGGGGGCTGGCACGAGCAGTACTTC.

The chain links TRBV19 to TRBJ1-5; D remains unclear. CDR3 size: 14 residues. The germline gives CDR1 LNHDA, CDR2 SQIVND (reference sequence). The V and J ends lost 4 bases and 6 bases respectively, with 13 bases between them. CDR3 DNA sequence: TGTGCCAGTAGTACCCCGGACTCCGGTCAGCCCCAGCATTTT. This gives the protein CASSTPDSGQPQHF.

This clonotype was detected many times. This rearrangement joins TRBV10-1 to TRBJ2-1; 7 nucleotides agree with TRBD1. Germline assignment: CDR1 WNHNN and CDR2 SYGVQD (reference sequence). CDR3 size: 15 residues. The V and J ends lost 7 bases and 1 base, in that order; junction bases with no gene match: 7. CDR3 loop: CASILQGPSYNEQFF. Here the CDR3 DNA reads TGCGCCAGCATTTTACAGGGGCCTTCCTACAATGAGCAGTTCTTC.

The chain joins TRBV18 to TRBJ1-5; D is uncertain. Germline CDR1 and CDR2: KGHSH and LQKENI. V lost 8 bases and J lost 0, with 14 bases in between. The CDR3 runs to 15 residues. CDR3: CASTGERHSNQPQHF. The DNA for the CDR3 is TGTGCCAGCACCGGCGAGAGACATAGCAATCAGCCCCAGCATTTT.

This clonotype appeared many times. V is TRBV7-2 and J is TRBJ2-2; 14 bases are shared with TRBD2. CDR3 length equals 19 residues. CDR1 is SGHTA, CDR2 FQGNSA, per germline. Losses at the gene ends were 3 bases for V and 3 bases for J; bases not matched to a gene: 9. The CDR3 nucleotides read TGTGCCAGCAGCTTCGGACCGGGACTAGCGGGGGTGGACACCGGGGAGCTGTTTTTT. Its protein product is CASSFGPGLAGVDTGELFF.

This clonotype has a count of ten or more. V is TRBV12-3 or TRBV12-4 and J is TRBJ2-3, with 9 nucleotides matching TRBD1. The CDR3 length is 15 residues. V shed 1 base and J 5 bases; nucleotides not matched to a gene: 4. The CDR3 DNA sequence: TGTGCCAGCAGTTTAGGGACAGGGGAGGGAGATACGCAGTATTTT. Amino acids: CASSLGTGEGDTQYF.

This clonotype was counted only a few times. V gene TRBV20-1 combines with J gene TRBJ1-2, with D unclear. Germline V CDR1 and CDR2: DFQATT, SNEGSKA (reference sequence). V was trimmed by 3 bases and J by 8 bases, leaving 13 bases between them. The CDR3 totals 12 residues. CDR3 amino acids: CSASVAHEGYTF. The DNA for the CDR3 is TGCAGTGCTAGTGTAGCACACGAGGGCTACACCTTC.

There are a few counts of this clonotype. The chain joins TRBV20-1 to TRBJ2-2; tentative D call: TRBD1 (6 bases). The CDR3 consists of 16 residues. Germline V gives CDR1 DFQATT, CDR2 SNEGSKA (reference sequence). Deletions cut 0 bases from V and 1 base from J, with 12 bases between. The CDR3 nucleotides read TGCAGTGCTAGAGATAGTAGGGGGAGGAACACCGGGGAGCTGTTTTTT. Translation: CSARDSRGRNTGELFF.

This clonotype was observed many times. The V and J genes are TRBV10-2 and TRBJ2-3; either TRBD1 or TRBD2 may fit D (5 bases each). CDR1 and CDR2 (germline): WSHSY, SAAADI. This CDR3 comprises 16 residues. The V and J ends lost 3 bases and 2 bases respectively, with 15 bases between them. The CDR3 bases are TGCGCCAGCAGTGATCGGATTGGGACCGCCACAGATACGCAGTATTTT. This translates into CASSDRIGTATDTQYF.

This chain links TRBV29-1 with TRBJ2-3; TRBD2 matches 11 bases. CDR1 and CDR2 from the germline V gene are SQVTM and ANQGSEA. The trim removed 6 bases at V and 0 bases at J, leaving 5 bases unmatched. The length of the CDR3 is 15 residues. The CDR3 nucleotides read TGCAGCGTCCCCTTAGCGGGGGGGAGCACAGATACGCAGTATTTT. Its protein is CSVPLAGGSTDTQYF.

This clonotype was observed a few times. The gene calls are TRBV5-1 and TRBJ2-2; no clear D gene. Germline CDR1 and CDR2: SGHRS and YFSETQ. This CDR3 is 13 amino acids long. Trimming took off 1 base at V and 7 bases at J, with 8 bases between the two ends. The CDR3 sequence is CASSLLIGGELFF. The CDR3 DNA sequence: TGCGCCAGCAGCTTGTTGATCGGCGGGGAGCTGTTTTTT.

V and J are TRBV4-3 and TRBJ1-4; D not certain. V was clipped by 0 bases and J by 8 bases, with 13 bases between them. This CDR3 region has 15 residues. The germline V gene encodes CDR1 LGHNA and CDR2 YSLEER. In DNA, the CDR3 is TGCGCCAGCAGCCAAGATCGTAGCATCGAGGAAAAACTGTTTTTT. Residues: CASSQDRSIEEKLFF.

This clonotype was seen repeatedly, ten times or more. The chain has TRBV20-1 and TRBJ2-5, with D possibly TRBD2 on 6 matching bases. Germline CDR1 reads DFQATT; CDR2 reads SNEGSKA (reference sequence). The germline V and J ends were trimmed by 0 bases and 5 bases, with 16 bases remaining between them. The CDR3 is 15 residues long. The DNA for the CDR3 is TGCAGTGCTAGAGACCTCCGGAGGGGCTGGGAGACCCAGTACTTC. As protein: CSARDLRRGWETQYF.

The sample holds many counts of this clonotype. This chain joins TRBV5-6 and TRBJ2-7; D tentatively reads TRBD1 or TRBD2 (5 bases each). Germline V CDR1 and CDR2: SGHDT, YYEEEE. With 4 bases removed from V and 1 base from J, the gap between germline ends came to 15 bases. This CDR3 contains 15 residues. The CDR3 is CASSTTGKGSYEQYF. In DNA form, the CDR3 reads TGTGCCAGCAGCACGACGGGAAAGGGGTCCTACGAGCAGTACTTC. The complete variable domain, with remaining parts taken from reference TRBV5-6 and TRBJ2-7, reads DAGVTQSPTHLIKTRGQQVTLRCSPKSGHDTVSWYQQALGQGPQFIFQYYEEEERQRGNFPDRFSGHQFPNYSSELNVNALLLGDSALYLCASSTTGKGSYEQYFGPGTRLTVT.

This clonotype was counted between two and nine times. This rearrangement joins TRBV11-2 to TRBJ1-4; unclear D gene. Between the trimmed V and J ends, which lost 5 bases and 4 bases, there was a span of 11 bases. CDR3 length equals 14 residues. Per the germline V gene, CDR1 is SGHAT and CDR2 is FQNNGV. The CDR3 nucleotides read TGTGCCAGCAGCCCACACCCTAATAATGAAAAACTGTTTTTT. Protein sequence: CASSPHPNNEKLFF.

This clonotype was detected many times. The V gene is TRBV20-1, the J gene TRBJ1-2; perhaps TRBD1 as D (5 bases). In germline, CDR1 is DFQATT, CDR2 SNEGSKA (reference sequence). V gave up 3 bases and J gave up 6 bases, with 8 bases separating them. The CDR3 is 11 amino acids. The CDR3 loop reads CSASRGDGYTF. The CDR3 DNA sequence: TGCAGTGCTAGTAGGGGCGATGGCTACACCTTC.

This clonotype was detected many times. The V and J genes are TRBV5-1 and TRBJ1-1; no clear D. The CDR3 totals 15 residues. Trimming took off 4 bases at V and 5 bases at J, with 18 bases between the two ends. CDR1 SGHRS and CDR2 YFSETQ come from the germline V gene. CDR3 sequence: CASSPGLPGYTEAFF. The CDR3 DNA reads TGCGCCAGCAGCCCCGGACTCCCTGGGTATACTGAAGCTTTCTTT. The variable domain in full, completed from reference TRBV5-1 and TRBJ1-1, reads KAGVTQTPRYLIKTRGQQVTLSCSPISGHRSVSWYQQTPGQGLQFLFEYFSETQRNKGNFPGRFSGRQFSNSRSEMNVSTLELGDSALYLCASSPGLPGYTEAFFGQGTRLTVV.

The CDR3 bases are TGCGCCAGCAGCTTGAGGGCGCGGCAGGATGGCTACACCTTC. This sequence encodes CASSLRARQDGYTF. V is TRBV5-1 and J is TRBJ1-2, with D unclear. Germline values: CDR1 SGHRS, CDR2 YFSETQ. CDR3 length equals 14 residues. Trimming cost V 1 base and J 6 bases, with 13 bases left between them.

The chain joins TRBV18 to TRBJ2-6; the D gene could be TRBD1 or TRBD2 (5 bases each). Looked up from germline, CDR1 is KGHSH and CDR2 is LQKENI. This CDR3 contains 19 residues. The germline V and J ends were trimmed by 4 bases and 0 bases, with 19 bases remaining between them. Here the CDR3 DNA reads TGTGCCAGCTCACTCGTCTCCGGGACCGGGACCTCTGGGGCCAACGTCCTGACTTTC. Translating gives CASSLVSGTGTSGANVLTF.

This clonotype was seen at least ten times. This chain links TRBV6-5 with TRBJ2-7; a possible D gene is TRBD1 (5 bases). Germline CDR1 is MNHEY and CDR2 is SVGAGI. The V end was cut by 5 bases, the J end by 6 bases, with 20 bases between. This CDR3 contains 15 residues. The CDR3 reads CASSRAWPGLGEQYF. Here the CDR3 DNA reads TGTGCCAGCAGTCGCGCCTGGCCAGGGTTAGGCGAGCAGTACTTC.

This clonotype has only a few counts. The chain joins TRBV5-8 to TRBJ2-7, with TRBD1 matching over 7 bases. Looked up from germline, CDR1 is SGHTS and CDR2 is YDEGEE. The CDR3 spans 13 residues. The V and J ends lost 6 bases and 6 bases, in that order; junction bases with no gene match: 9. The CDR3 region is CASTERTGREQYF. The CDR3 DNA reads TGTGCCAGCACCGAAAGGACAGGACGCGAGCAGTACTTC.

The chain has TRBV7-9 and TRBJ2-2; tentative D call: TRBD2 (5 bases). The V gene's germline CDR1 is SEHNR and CDR2 FQNEAQ (reference sequence). The V gene lost 4 bases and the J gene lost 4 bases, with 10 bases spanning the gap. The CDR3 covers 14 residues. CDR3 bases: TGTGCCAGCAGCTGGTTAGCGTCCACCGGGGAGCTGTTTTTT. It translates to CASSWLASTGELFF.

This clonotype showed up many times. CDR3 region: CASSPTQGGETQYF. The CDR3, as DNA: TGTGCCAGCAGTCCCACACAGGGTGGTGAGACCCAGTACTTC. V gene TRBV28 combines with J gene TRBJ2-5, with D perhaps matching TRBD1 (6 bases). Germline CDR1 is MDHEN and CDR2 is SYDVKM. The germline V and J ends were trimmed by 5 bases and 5 bases, with 15 bases remaining between them. The CDR3 extends over 14 amino acids.

This clonotype was detected ten times or more. One end of the junction is discordant with germline, which a read error may explain. This chain joins TRBV7-7 and TRBJ2-5; possible D gene TRBD1, 5 bases. The CDR3 is made up of 13 amino acids. Germline V gene data show CDR1 as SSHAT and CDR2 as FNYEAQ (reference sequence). CDR3 loop: CASSWQGKETQYF. CDR3 sequence (DNA): TGTGCTAGCAGCTGGCAGGGCAAAGAGACCCAGTACTTC.